This entry lists 14 T cell receptor beta chains sequenced from one sample in a study of CD8 T cells in ankylosing spondylitis. These receptors lack a known antigen. TCRdb re-derived calls from the 5' RACE reads in MiXCR, one entry per CDR3 protein. The sample lists hundreds of thousands of distinct CDR3 sequences; 10% to 15% were seen once. Whole-study findings and limits: There was a TCR beta motif, made of 7 or 8 highly homologous variants, that appeared characteristic of ankylosing spondylitis blood.

The sample comprised blood, either unsorted or a sorted T cell fraction (not recorded which). The receptors stem from a male donor with ankylosing spondylitis.

This clonotype was counted at least ten times. The chain is built from TRBV29-1 and TRBJ2-1; 10 positions match TRBD2. This CDR3 is 14 amino acids long. Unmatched junction bases numbered 6, after V lost 4 bases and J lost 6 bases. The germline CDR1 and CDR2 sequences are SQVTM and ANQGSEA. The CDR3 nucleotides read TGCAGCGTTGTTGATAGCGGGAGGCCCAATGAGCAGTTCTTC. Translation gives CSVVDSGRPNEQFF.

This clonotype was counted only a few times. The chain employs TRBV5-1 and TRBJ2-7; D may be TRBD1 or TRBD2 (5 bases each). The germline V and J ends were trimmed by 4 bases and 4 bases, with 18 bases remaining between them. Germline V gene sequence: CDR1 SGHRS, CDR2 YFSETQ. This CDR3 is built from 15 residues. The CDR3 protein is CASSPRQGTLYEQYF. The DNA of the CDR3 is TGCGCCAGCAGCCCCAGACAAGGGACGTTATACGAGCAGTACTTC.

The rearrangement joins TRBV12-3 or TRBV12-4 to TRBJ2-2; possibly TRBD2 for D (6 bases). Trimming removed 5 bases at V and 4 bases at J, with 8 bases between. CDR3 length: 13 amino acids. The CDR3 region is CASSPGSTGELFF. CDR3 nucleotides: TGTGCCAGCAGTCCCGGGAGCACCGGGGAGCTGTTTTTT.

The J gene is TRBJ1-1, the V gene TRBV7-2, with D perhaps matching TRBD1 (6 bases). Germline values: CDR1 SGHTA, CDR2 FQGNSA. V lost 5 bases and J 4 bases, leaving 11 bases between the germline ends. This CDR3 has 13 amino acids. The CDR3 DNA sequence: TGTGCCAGCAGCGTACAGGGTATCACTGAAGCTTTCTTT. Amino acids: CASSVQGITEAFF. The full variable domain, rest sourced from reference TRBV7-2 and TRBJ1-1, is GAGVSQSPSNKVTEKGKDVELRCDPISGHTALYWYRQSLGQGLEFLIYFQGNSAPDKSGLPSDRFSAERTGGSVSTLTIQRTQQEDSAVYLCASSVQGITEAFFGQGTRLTVV.

In this sample, this clonotype turned up many times. The chain links TRBV5-1 to TRBJ1-4, with a tentative D call TRBD1 (5 bases). Trimming shortened V by 7 bases and J by 4 bases, and 17 bases separated the two germline ends. Per the germline V gene, CDR1 is SGHRS and CDR2 is YFSETQ. The CDR3 extends over 15 amino acids. This CDR3 reads CASGLQGRRNEKLFF. The CDR3 DNA sequence: TGCGCCAGCGGCCTCCAGGGACGGCGTAATGAAAAACTGTTTTTT.

The chain recombines TRBV28 with TRBJ1-1; D may be TRBD1 (5 bases). This CDR3 comprises 15 residues. V was shortened by 6 bases and J by 1 base, with 15 bases between the two germline ends. Germline CDR1 reads MDHEN; CDR2 reads SYDVKM. This CDR3 reads CASSSIGHENTEAFF. The CDR3 DNA sequence: TGTGCCAGCAGCTCAATCGGACACGAGAACACTGAAGCTTTCTTT.

This clonotype was picked up a small number of times. The gene calls are TRBV5-6 and TRBJ1-2; D is unresolved. The germline V gene has CDR1 SGHDT and CDR2 YYEEEE. CDR3 size: 13 residues. Trimming took 4 bases from V and 4 from J, leaving 11 bases between them. CDR3 coding DNA: TGTGCCAGCAGCCTGCGGCGGCTCTATGGCTACACCTTC. Translated: CASSLRRLYGYTF.

This clonotype was found a few times. The V and J genes are TRBV4-3 and TRBJ1-3, with a possible D match to TRBD1 (5 bases). This CDR3 is built from 16 residues. Germline V gene lookup returns CDR1 LGHNA and CDR2 YSLEER. Trimming removed 4 bases at V and 1 base at J, with 14 bases between. The CDR3 coding sequence is TGCGCCAGCAGCCTCACATCCGGGGGATCTGGAAACACCATATATTTT. It is translated as CASSLTSGGSGNTIYF.

This clonotype was observed a handful of times. V is TRBV7-2 and J is TRBJ1-5; D ambiguous. From germline, CDR1 is SGHTA and CDR2 FQGNSA. The CDR3 totals 14 residues. V lost 3 bases and J lost 2, with 8 bases in between. CDR3 region: CASSFRQGNQPQHF. The CDR3 coding sequence is TGTGCCAGCAGCTTTCGCCAGGGCAATCAGCCCCAGCATTTT.

The V call is TRBV9, the J call TRBJ2-1; 7 bases are shared with TRBD1. The V and J ends lost 0 bases and 7 bases, in that order; junction bases with no gene match: 22. Germline V gives CDR1 SGDLS, CDR2 YYNGEE. The CDR3 is 20 residues long. In DNA form, the CDR3 reads TGTGCCAGCAGCGTAGATCCCGCTCGGGCAGGGGGTATCTGGGTGAATGAGCAGTTCTTC. It codes for CASSVDPARAGGIWVNEQFF.

This chain joins TRBV10-3 and TRBJ2-7, with TRBD2 as a possible D gene (5 bases). Germline CDR1 ENHRY, CDR2 SYGVKD. V lost 3 bases, J lost 2 bases, and 14 bases lay in between. The CDR3 is 15 residues long. The CDR3 sequence is CAISDIGIQTYEQYF. CDR3 DNA: TGTGCCATCAGTGACATCGGGATTCAAACCTACGAGCAGTACTTC.

The CDR3 region is CASSWDGANVLTF. The CDR3 nucleotides read TGCGCCAGCAGCTGGGATGGGGCCAACGTCCTGACTTTC. V and J are TRBV5-1 and TRBJ2-6, with no clear D. The V end lost 3 bases, the J end lost 3 bases, and 4 bases lay between the germline ends. The CDR3 extends over 13 amino acids. Germline V gene sequence: CDR1 SGHRS, CDR2 YFSETQ.

This clonotype occurred a few times. The rearrangement links TRBV5-1 to TRBJ2-5; perhaps TRBD2 as D (5 bases). The CDR3 sequence is 15 residues long. CDR1 SGHRS and CDR2 YFSETQ come from the germline V gene. The V end was cut by 0 bases, the J end by 5 bases, with 14 bases between. CDR3 DNA: TGCGCCAGCAGCTTGGGCGGCACGGCGGGCGAGACCCAGTACTTC. It specifies CASSLGGTAGETQYF.

CDR3 region: CASSYDTTGGAGQYF. The DNA of the CDR3 is TGCGCCAGCAGCTACGATACTACAGGGGGGGCAGGGCAGTACTTC. The chain couples TRBV4-3 to TRBJ2-7; perhaps TRBD1 as D (8 bases). Germline CDR1 is LGHNA and CDR2 is YSLEER. The length of the CDR3 is 15 residues. V lost 5 bases and J 9 bases, leaving 23 bases between the germline ends.